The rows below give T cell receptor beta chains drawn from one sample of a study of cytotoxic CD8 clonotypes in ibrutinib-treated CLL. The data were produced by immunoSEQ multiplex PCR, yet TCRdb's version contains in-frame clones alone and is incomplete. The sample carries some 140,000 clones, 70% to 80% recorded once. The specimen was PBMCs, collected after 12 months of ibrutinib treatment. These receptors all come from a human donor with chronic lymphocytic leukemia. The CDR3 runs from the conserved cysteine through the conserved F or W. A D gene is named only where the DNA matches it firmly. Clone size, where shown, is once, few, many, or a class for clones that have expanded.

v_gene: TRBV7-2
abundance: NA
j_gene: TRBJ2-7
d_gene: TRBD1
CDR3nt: TGTGCCAGCAGCTTAAGGGACAGCTCCTACGAGCAGTACTTC
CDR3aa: CASSLRDSSYEQYF

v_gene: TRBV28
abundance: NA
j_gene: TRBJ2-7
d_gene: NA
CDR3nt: TGTGCCAGCAGTTTGAGCGCCACCGCCTACGAGCAGTACTTC
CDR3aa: CASSLSATAYEQYF

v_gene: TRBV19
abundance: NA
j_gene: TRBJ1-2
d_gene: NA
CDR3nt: TGTGCCACCAAGTCCAGGGGTGGAGTGAATGGCTACACCTTC
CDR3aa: CATKSRGGVNGYTF

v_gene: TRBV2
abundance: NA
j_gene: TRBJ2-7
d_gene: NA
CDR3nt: TGTGCCAGCAGTGAGAGGAGCGAGCAGTACTTC
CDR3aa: CASSERSEQYF

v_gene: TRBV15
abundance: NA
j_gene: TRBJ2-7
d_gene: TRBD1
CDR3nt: TGTGCCACCAGCGGATCGGACAGGCCGGTCGTCAAGCAGTACTTC
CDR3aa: CATSGSDRPVVKQYF

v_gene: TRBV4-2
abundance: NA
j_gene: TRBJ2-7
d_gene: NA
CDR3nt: TGTGCCAGCAGCCAAGTTCCCGGAGGGCAGTACTTC
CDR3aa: CASSQVPGGQYF

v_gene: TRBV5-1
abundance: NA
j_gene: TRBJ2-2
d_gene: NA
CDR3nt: TGCGCCAGCAGCATAGAGGGACCCCCGAACACCGGGGAGCTGTTTTTT
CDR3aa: CASSIEGPPNTGELFF

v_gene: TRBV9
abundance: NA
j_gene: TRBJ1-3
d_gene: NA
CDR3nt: TGTGCCAGCAGCGTAGAGGGTTCTGGAAACACCATATATTTT
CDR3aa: CASSVEGSGNTIYF

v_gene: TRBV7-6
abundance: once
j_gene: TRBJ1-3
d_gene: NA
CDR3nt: TGTGCCAGCAGCTTGGGGGCGGGTGGGGCCGCTGGAAACACCATATATTTT
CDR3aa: CASSLGAGGAAGNTIYF

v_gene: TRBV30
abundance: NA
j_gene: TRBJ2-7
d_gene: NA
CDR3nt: TGTGCCTGGAGTGTACTGGAGGAGCAGTACTTC
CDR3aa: CAWSVLEEQYF

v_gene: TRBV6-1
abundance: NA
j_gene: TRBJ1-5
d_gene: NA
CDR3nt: TGTGCCAGCAGACCTACAGGGCTGCAGCCCCAGCATTTT
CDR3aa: CASRPTGLQPQHF

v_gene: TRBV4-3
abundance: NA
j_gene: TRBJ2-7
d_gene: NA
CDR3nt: TGCGCCAGCAGCCAAGATTTTGGGCTACGTAGTTACGAGCAGTACTTC
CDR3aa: CASSQDFGLRSYEQYF

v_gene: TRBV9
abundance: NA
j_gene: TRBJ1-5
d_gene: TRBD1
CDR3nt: TGTGCCAGCAGCGCAGGCCTAAGGACAGGCCAAAGCAATCAGCCCCAGCATTTT
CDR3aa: CASSAGLRTGQSNQPQHF

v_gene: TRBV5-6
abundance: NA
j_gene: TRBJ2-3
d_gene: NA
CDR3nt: TGTGCCAGCAGCTTCCACTACACAGATACGCAGTATTTT
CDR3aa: CASSFHYTDTQYF

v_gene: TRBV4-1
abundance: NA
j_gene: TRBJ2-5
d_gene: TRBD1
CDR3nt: TGCGCCAGCAGCCAACCCGACAGGGACCAAGAGACCCAGTACTTC
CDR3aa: CASSQPDRDQETQYF

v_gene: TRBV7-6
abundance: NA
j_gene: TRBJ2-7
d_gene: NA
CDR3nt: TGTGCCAGCAGCCGTGGTTACTTCGCTAGCGAGCAGTACTTC
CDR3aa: CASSRGYFASEQYF

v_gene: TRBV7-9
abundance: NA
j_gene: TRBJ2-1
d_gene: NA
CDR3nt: TGTGCCAGCAGCTTAGGCGCTAGCAGCTCCTACAATGAGCAGTTCTTC
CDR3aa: CASSLGASSSYNEQFF

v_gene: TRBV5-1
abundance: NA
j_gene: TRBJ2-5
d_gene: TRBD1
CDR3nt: TGCGCCAGCAGGGAGAGACAGGGTTTGGGAGAGACCCAGTACTTC
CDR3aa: CASRERQGLGETQYF

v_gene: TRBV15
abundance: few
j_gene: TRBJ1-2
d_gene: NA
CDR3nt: TGTGCCACCAGGGCGACAGGTGCGGTCGGCTACACCTTC
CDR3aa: CATRATGAVGYTF

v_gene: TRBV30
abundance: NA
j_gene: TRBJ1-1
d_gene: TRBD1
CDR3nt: TGTGCCTGGAGTGTAAGGTGGGACAGGGGAAGGATGAACACTGAAGCTTTCTTT
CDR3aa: CAWSVRWDRGRMNTEAFF

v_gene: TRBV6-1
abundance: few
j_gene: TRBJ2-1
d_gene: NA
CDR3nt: TGTGCCAGCAGATATGGACCCCTCGAGAATGAGCAGTTCTTC
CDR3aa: CASRYGPLENEQFF

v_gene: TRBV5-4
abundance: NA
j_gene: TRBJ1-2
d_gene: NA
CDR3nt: TGTGCCAGCAGCTTGATACAGGGTGGATACGGTGGCTACACCTTC
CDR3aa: CASSLIQGGYGGYTF

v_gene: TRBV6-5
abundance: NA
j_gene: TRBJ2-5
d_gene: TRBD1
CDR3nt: TGTGCCAGCAGCCAGGGGGCCCAAGAGACCCAGTACTTC
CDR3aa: CASSQGAQETQYF

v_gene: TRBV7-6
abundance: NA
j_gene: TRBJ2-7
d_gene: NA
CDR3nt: TGTGCCAGCAGAAGTGGTGGTTCCTACGAGCAGTACTTC
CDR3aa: CASRSGGSYEQYF

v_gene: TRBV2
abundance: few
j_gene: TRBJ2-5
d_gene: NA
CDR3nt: TGTGCCAGCGCAGCCCAGGCCATCTCGACCCAGTACTTC
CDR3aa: CASAAQAISTQYF

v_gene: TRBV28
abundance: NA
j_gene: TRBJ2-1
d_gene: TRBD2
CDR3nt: TGTGCCAGCAGTTTAGAACTAGCGGGAGCGTCGAGTTTTAGCGATGAGCAGTTCTTC
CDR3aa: CASSLELAGASSFSDEQFF

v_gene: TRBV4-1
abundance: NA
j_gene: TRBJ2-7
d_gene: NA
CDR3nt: TGCGCCAGCAGCCAATACGACAGAGGGGAGTCCTACGAGCAGTACTTC
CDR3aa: CASSQYDRGESYEQYF

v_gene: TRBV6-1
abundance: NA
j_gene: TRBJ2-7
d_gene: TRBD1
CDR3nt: TGTGCCAGCAGTGAACGGCCAGGGGGCTACGAGCAGTACTTC
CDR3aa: CASSERPGGYEQYF

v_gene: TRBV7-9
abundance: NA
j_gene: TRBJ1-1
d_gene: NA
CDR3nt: TGTGCCAGCAGCTTAGACAGGGCTCGTACAACTGAAGCTTTCTTT
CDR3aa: CASSLDRARTTEAFF

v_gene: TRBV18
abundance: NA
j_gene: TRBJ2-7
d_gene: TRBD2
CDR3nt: TGTGCCAGCTCAACTAGCGGGTCCCTCTCCTACGAGCAGTACTTC
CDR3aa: CASSTSGSLSYEQYF

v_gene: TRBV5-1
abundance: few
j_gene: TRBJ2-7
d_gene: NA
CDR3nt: TGCGCCAGCAGCTTGGCCCAGGGATACGAGCAGTACTTC
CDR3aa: CASSLAQGYEQYF

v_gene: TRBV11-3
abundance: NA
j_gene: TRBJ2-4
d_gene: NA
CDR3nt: TGTGCCAGCAGCTTATCCCCCGCGACCAACATTCAGTACTTC
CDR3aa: CASSLSPATNIQYF

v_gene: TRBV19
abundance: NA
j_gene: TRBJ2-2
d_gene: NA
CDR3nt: TGTGCCAGTAGTACAGACACCGGGGAGCTGTTTTTT
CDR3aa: CASSTDTGELFF

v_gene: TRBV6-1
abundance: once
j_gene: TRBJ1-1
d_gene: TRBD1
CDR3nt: TGTGCCAGCACCCCCGGGACAGCGAACACTGAAGCTTTCTTT
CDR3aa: CASTPGTANTEAFF

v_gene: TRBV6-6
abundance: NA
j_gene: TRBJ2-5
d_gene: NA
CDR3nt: TGTGCCAGCAGTAGGGGGACGGGACTACAAGAGACCCAGTACTTC
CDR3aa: CASSRGTGLQETQYF

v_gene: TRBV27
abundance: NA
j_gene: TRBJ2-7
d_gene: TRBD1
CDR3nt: TGTGCCAGCAGTTTCCGGGACAGACTATCCTACGAGCAGTACTTC
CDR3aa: CASSFRDRLSYEQYF

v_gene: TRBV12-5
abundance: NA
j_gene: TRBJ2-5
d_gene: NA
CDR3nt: TGTGCTAGTGGAGTGGGTACGGAGACCCAGTACTTC
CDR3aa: CASGVGTETQYF

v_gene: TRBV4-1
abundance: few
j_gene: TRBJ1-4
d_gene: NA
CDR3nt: TGCGCCAGCAGCCAAGATACGTTTAGAAGGGGTGAAAAACTGTTTTTT
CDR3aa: CASSQDTFRRGEKLFF

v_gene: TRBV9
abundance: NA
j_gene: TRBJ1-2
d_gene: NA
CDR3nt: TGTGCCAGCAGCGCCACCGGGACGCCCCTGCCCAACTATGGCTACACCTTC
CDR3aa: CASSATGTPLPNYGYTF

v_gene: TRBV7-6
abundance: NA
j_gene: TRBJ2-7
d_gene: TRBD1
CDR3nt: TGTGCCAGCAGTGGACAGGCGAGCTCCTACGAGCAGTACTTC
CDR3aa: CASSGQASSYEQYF

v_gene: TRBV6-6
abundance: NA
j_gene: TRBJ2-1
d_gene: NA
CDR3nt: TGTGCCAGCAGCTCGCGGTGGGGGTCCTACAATGAGCAGTTCTTC
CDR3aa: CASSSRWGSYNEQFF

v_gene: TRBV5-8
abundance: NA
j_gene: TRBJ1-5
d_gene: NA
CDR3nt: TGTGCCAGCAGCCGACGACAGCACAATCAGCCCCAGCATTTT
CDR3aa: CASSRRQHNQPQHF